This note documents a single TCR beta chain sequence. There is no known antigen for this receptor. No much larger clonotype is one base removed from it; base qualities were not supplied. Relative to germline, V is 5 bases shorter and J is 0 bases shorter, with 8 bases between their ends. The germline V gene (reference sequence) gives CDR1 as MNHEY and CDR2 as SMNVEV. The CDR3 contains 13 residues, cysteine and phenylalanine counted. CDR3 DNA is the only sequence kept; it has 39 bases, read in frame from the first base. These data originate in a study of T cell responses to AZD1222 COVID-19 vaccine (dated by TCRdb to about 2021). For the wider study: AZD1222 recipients with second doses at about 4 weeks or about 12 weeks were pooled, because spike-specific TCR depth and breadth did not differ between schedules. TCR sequencing was performed for about 250 trial participants, of whom about 200 were given two doses of AZD1222 and approximately 25 were given two doses of MenACWY control vaccine. Trial participants were enrolled into age subgroups of 18-55, 56-69 and 70-plus years, which contained about 150, 27 and 61 TCR-sequenced participants, respectively. Findings and caveats that apply to the study as a whole: In the small 56-69-year group, the increase in depth fell short of significance, most likely because of low power. Because no day 14 peak-response samples were available, the repertoires could be characterized only after the peak T cell response. Reportedly, almost half of the unique spike-specific TCRs recognized epitopes lying outside the regions that are mutated in the B.1.351 and B.1.1.7 variants. Participants were mostly white British, with more females than males. The authors suggested clonal diversity may have been underestimated. Only five or six AZD1222 recipients were SARS-CoV-2 seropositive at baseline, limiting conclusions about previously exposed vaccinees. After two AZD1222 doses, spike-specific TCR breadth and depth were significantly higher than at day 0 and than in MenACWY recipients. Vaccine-associated CD4 TCRs spanned the whole spike protein, with dominant responses in regions 160-218 and 743-854.

The sample's time point label, decoded: baseline before first vaccination. The vaccinee samples were drawn from two UK trials, COV001 and COV002, one of which was a single-blind randomized controlled phase 2/3 trial testing AZD1222 (ChAdOx1 nCoV-19) in healthy adults. Trial participant PBMC samples were collected at day 0 and day 28 after the second dose for TCRbeta chain sequencing. The CDR3 regions of human TCRbeta chains were subjected to immunosequencing. For the original study's pipeline: Repertoire TCRs were checked for matches against a reference library of SARS-CoV-2-specific TCRs that had been generated using the MIRA antigen-specificity platform. Breadth meant the fraction of unique TCRs that were SARS-CoV-2-associated, whereas depth meant the fraction of total T cells that were SARS-CoV-2-associated. Using the MIRA data, every spike-specific TCR was mapped to the spike region that the TCR reacted to and assigned to either a CD4 or a CD8 class. Log10-transformed breadth and depth values were compared by one-way ANOVA with Sidak's multiple comparisons tests. The clones in this table, taken by TCRdb from immuneACCESS, are in-frame only. Not every clone is retained; where verified, under half of the shortfall comes from an unresolved V gene, and the cause of the rest is unknown. Clonal size and the V and J genes are those of that table, whereas D and trimming came from the DNA. This sample has some 140,000 clones in its table, and under 95% of those were observed once. The top ten constitute 2.5% to 3.5% of the sample.

The V and J segments used are TRBV27 and TRBJ2-7; a confident D gene designation cannot be given. The sample here was peripheral blood, taken on day 0 of AZD1222 vaccination. The origin of this receptor is an adult in good health. The bases read TGTGCCAGCAGTAGAACGGCCTCCTACGAGCAGTACTTC. It is translated as CASSRTASYEQYF.